This T cell receptor beta chain appears in the sequencing data of a study of T cell responses to AZD1222 COVID-19 vaccine. Study findings and constraints: Most donors were white British, females outnumbered males, and clonal diversity was possibly underestimated. The CD4 TCRs associated with vaccination extended across spike and predominated at 160-218 and 743-854. Baseline seropositivity occurred in only a handful of AZD1222 recipients.

J lost 2 bases, V lost 2 bases, and 4 bases had no gene match. The CDR3 consists of 15 residues. The germline CDR1 and CDR2 sequences are MDHEN and SYDVKM. This clone has only a few counts. The antigen remains undetermined. Some clones are missing from TCRdb's copy, which holds only in-frame ones; the method was immunoSEQ multiplex PCR. The data contain more than 150,000 clones, just under 90% of them singletons. This chain connects TRBV28 to TRBJ2-7; 9 bases match TRBD1. The origin of this receptor is an adult in good health. The sample in question was peripheral blood, obtained on day 0 of AZD1222 vaccination. CDR3 coding DNA: TGTGCCAGCAGTTTACCTCGGGACAGGGCCTACGAGCAGTACTTC. This sequence encodes CASSLPRDRAYEQYF.